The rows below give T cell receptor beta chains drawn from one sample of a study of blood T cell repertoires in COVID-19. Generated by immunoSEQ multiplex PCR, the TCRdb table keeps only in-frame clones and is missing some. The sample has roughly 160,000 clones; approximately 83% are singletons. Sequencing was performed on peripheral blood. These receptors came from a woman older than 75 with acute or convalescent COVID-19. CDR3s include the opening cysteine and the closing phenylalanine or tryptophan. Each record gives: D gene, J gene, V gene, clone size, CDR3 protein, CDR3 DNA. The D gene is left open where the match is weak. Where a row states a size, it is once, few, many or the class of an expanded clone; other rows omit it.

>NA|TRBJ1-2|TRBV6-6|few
CATNGQSYGYTF
TGTGCCACCAATGGACAGAGCTATGGCTACACCTTC
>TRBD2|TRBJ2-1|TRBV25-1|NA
CASSQTSGAYNEQFF
TGTGCCAGCAGCCAAACTAGCGGTGCCTACAATGAGCAGTTCTTC
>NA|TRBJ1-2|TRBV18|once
CASSPRGETYGYTF
TGTGCCAGCTCACCCCGGGGTGAGACCTATGGCTACACCTTC
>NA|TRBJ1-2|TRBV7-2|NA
CASSFTRTGFDYGYTF
TGTGCCAGCAGCTTTACCCGAACAGGGTTCGACTATGGCTACACCTTC
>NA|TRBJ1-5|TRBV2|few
CASSEAGGTGNQPQHF
TGTGCCAGCAGTGAAGCTGGGGGGACGGGCAATCAGCCCCAGCATTTT
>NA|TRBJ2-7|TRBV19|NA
CASSRTLRVPYYEQYF
TGTGCCAGTAGCCGAACATTACGGGTCCCCTACTACGAGCAGTACTTC
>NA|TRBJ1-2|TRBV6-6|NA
CASSYRAGEGYTF
TGTGCCAGCAGTTATCGGGCAGGGGAAGGCTACACCTTC
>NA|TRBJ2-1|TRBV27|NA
CASSFQWRNEQFF
TGTGCCAGCAGTTTTCAATGGCGGAATGAGCAGTTCTTC
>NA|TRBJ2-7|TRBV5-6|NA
CASSPSVRDEQYF
TGTGCCAGCAGCCCCTCGGTGAGGGACGAGCAGTACTTC
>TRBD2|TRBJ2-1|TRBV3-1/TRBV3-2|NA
CASSPGRGGTIWNEQFF
TGTGCCAGCAGCCCCGGGAGGGGCGGGACGATTTGGAATGAGCAGTTCTTC
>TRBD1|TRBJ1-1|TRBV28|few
CASRGQGPGTEAFF
TGTGCCAGCAGGGGACAGGGACCGGGCACTGAAGCTTTCTTT
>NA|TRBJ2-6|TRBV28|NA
CASSSPSAIRAGANVLTF
TGTGCCAGCAGTTCCCCCTCCGCGATTCGGGCTGGGGCCAACGTCCTGACTTTC
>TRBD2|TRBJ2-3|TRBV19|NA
CASSIGLAGLDTQYF
TGTGCCAGTAGTATCGGACTAGCGGGGTTGGATACGCAGTATTTT
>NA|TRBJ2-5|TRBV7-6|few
CASSRPGVNQETQYF
TGTGCCAGCAGCCGCCCGGGGGTTAACCAAGAGACCCAGTACTTC
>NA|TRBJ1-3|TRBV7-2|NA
CASSLGQSSGNTIYF
TGTGCCAGCAGCTTAGGGCAAAGCTCTGGAAACACCATATATTTT
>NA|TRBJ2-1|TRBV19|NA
CASSAGLQDEQFF
TGTGCCAGTAGTGCTGGCCTCCAGGATGAGCAGTTCTTC
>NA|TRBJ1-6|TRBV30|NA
CAWSVGNSPLHF
TGTGCCTGGAGTGTTGGCAATTCACCCCTCCACTTT
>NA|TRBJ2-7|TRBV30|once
CAWSVQSEQYF
TGTGCCTGGAGTGTACAGAGCGAGCAGTACTTC
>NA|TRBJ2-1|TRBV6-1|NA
CASSEVFDNNEQFF
TGTGCCAGCAGTGAAGTATTCGACAACAATGAGCAGTTCTTC
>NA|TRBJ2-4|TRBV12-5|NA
CASGLVQGGMAKNIQYF
TGTGCTAGTGGTTTGGTACAGGGAGGGATGGCCAAAAACATTCAGTACTTC
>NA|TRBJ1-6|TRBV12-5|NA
CASGASSHDSPLHF
TGTGCTAGTGGTGCATCCTCACACGATTCACCCCTCCACTTT
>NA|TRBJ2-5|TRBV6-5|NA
CASSYNHEAAQETQYF
TGTGCCAGCAGTTACAACCACGAGGCAGCCCAAGAGACCCAGTACTTC
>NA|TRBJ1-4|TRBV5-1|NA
CASSLGTASFATNEKLFF
TGCGCCAGCAGCTTGGGGACAGCCAGCTTTGCAACTAATGAAAAACTGTTTTTT
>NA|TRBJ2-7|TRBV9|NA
CASSVDSSYSYEQYF
TGTGCCAGCAGCGTAGACAGCTCCTACTCCTACGAGCAGTACTTC
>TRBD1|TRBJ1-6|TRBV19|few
CASSGQGPNSPLHF
TGTGCCAGTAGTGGACAGGGACCCAATTCACCCCTCCACTTT
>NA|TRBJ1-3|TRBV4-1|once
CASSQGRGNSGNTIYF
TGCGCCAGCAGCCAAGGGAGGGGAAACTCTGGAAACACCATATATTTT
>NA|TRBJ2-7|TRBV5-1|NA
CASGVGQGKVEQYF
TGCGCCAGCGGTGTAGGGCAGGGAAAGGTCGAGCAGTACTTC
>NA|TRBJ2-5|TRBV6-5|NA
CASSYGGTQYF
TGTGCCAGCAGTTACGGAGGGACCCAGTACTTC
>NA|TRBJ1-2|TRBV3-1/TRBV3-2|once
CASSQGEAYGYTF
TGTGCCAGCAGCCAGGGAGAAGCCTATGGCTACACCTTC
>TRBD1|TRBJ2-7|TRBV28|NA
CASFPPSGTGPTVGTYEQYF
TGTGCCAGCTTTCCTCCGAGTGGGACAGGGCCAACTGTTGGCACCTACGAGCAGTACTTC
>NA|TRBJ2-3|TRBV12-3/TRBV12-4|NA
CASRFLTDTQYF
TGTGCCAGCAGATTCTTAACAGATACGCAGTATTTT
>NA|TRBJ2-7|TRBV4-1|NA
CASSQAIASTYEQYF
TGCGCCAGCAGCCAAGCTATAGCGAGTACCTACGAGCAGTACTTC
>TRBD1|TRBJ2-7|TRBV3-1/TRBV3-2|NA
CASSQAWTGSSYEQYF
TGTGCCAGCAGCCAGGCCTGGACAGGGAGCTCCTACGAGCAGTACTTC
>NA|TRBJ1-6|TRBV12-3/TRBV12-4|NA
CASSGEGGSPLHF
TGTGCCAGCAGTGGGGAGGGAGGTTCACCCCTCCACTTT
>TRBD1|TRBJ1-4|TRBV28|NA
CASTFQGASEEKLFF
TGTGCCAGCACTTTTCAGGGGGCAAGTGAGGAAAAACTGTTTTTT
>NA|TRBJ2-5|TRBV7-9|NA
CASSLDRWQETQYF
TGTGCCAGCAGCCTTGACAGGTGGCAAGAGACCCAGTACTTC
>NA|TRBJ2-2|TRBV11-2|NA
CASSLAGLNTGELFF
TGTGCCAGCAGCTTAGCCGGACTTAACACCGGGGAGCTGTTTTTT
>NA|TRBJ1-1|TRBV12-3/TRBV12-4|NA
CASAWTGGTEAFF
TGTGCCAGCGCCTGGACGGGGGGCACTGAAGCTTTCTTT
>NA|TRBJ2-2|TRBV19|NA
CASRTAGTGELFF
TGTGCCAGTAGGACGGCGGGCACCGGGGAGCTGTTTTTT
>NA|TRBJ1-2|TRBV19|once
CASIRDGGYGYTF
TGTGCCAGTATAAGGGACGGGGGCTATGGCTACACCTTC
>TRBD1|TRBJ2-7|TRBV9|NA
CASSVDPTGDYEQYF
TGTGCCAGCAGCGTAGACCCGACAGGGGACTACGAGCAGTACTTC
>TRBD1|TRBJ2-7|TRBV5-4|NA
CASSLVGTGVHEQYF
TGTGCCAGCAGCTTGGTTGGGACAGGGGTGCACGAGCAGTACTTC
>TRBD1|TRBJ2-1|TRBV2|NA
CASSDDRGEREQFF
TGTGCCAGCAGTGACGACAGGGGAGAAAGAGAGCAGTTCTTC
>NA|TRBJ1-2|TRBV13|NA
CASSRRGGDGYTF
TGTGCCAGCAGCCGCCGGGGGGGCGACGGCTACACCTTC
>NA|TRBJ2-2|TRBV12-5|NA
CASGPLSAGELFF
TGTGCTAGTGGTCCACTAAGTGCCGGGGAGCTGTTTTTT
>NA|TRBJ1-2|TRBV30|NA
CVWLKPGEFYGYTF
TGTGTCTGGCTAAAACCAGGGGAGTTCTATGGCTACACCTTC
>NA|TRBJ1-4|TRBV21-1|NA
CASRKGQATNEKLFF
TGTGCCAGCCGTAAGGGGCAGGCAACTAATGAAAAACTGTTTTTT
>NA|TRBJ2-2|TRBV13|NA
CASSEKDYTGELFF
TGTGCCAGCAGCGAAAAAGACTATACCGGGGAGCTGTTTTTT
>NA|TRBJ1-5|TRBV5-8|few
CASSVDPDSHQPQHF
TGTGCCAGCAGCGTCGACCCGGACAGTCATCAGCCCCAGCATTTT
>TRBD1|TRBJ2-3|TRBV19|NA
CASSMTGVETDTQYF
TGTGCCAGTAGTATGACAGGGGTAGAAACAGATACGCAGTATTTT
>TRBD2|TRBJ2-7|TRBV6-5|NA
CASSNSGGGYEQYF
TGTGCCAGCAGTAATAGCGGGGGTGGCTACGAGCAGTACTTC
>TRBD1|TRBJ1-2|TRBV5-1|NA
CASSLGGQGTYGYTF
TGCGCCAGCAGCTTGGGAGGACAGGGGACCTATGGCTACACCTTC
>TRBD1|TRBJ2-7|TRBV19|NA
CASSRTGTYSYEQYF
TGTGCCAGTAGCCGGACAGGGACGTACTCCTACGAGCAGTACTTC